The 9 T cell receptor beta chains below were found in one sample sequenced in a study of cytomegalovirus exposure and HLA in healthy donors. This PCR relied on a set of 60 Vbeta primers and 13 Jbeta primers. The assay was immunoSEQ multiplex PCR, and TCRdb's table has in-frame clones only and misses some. Altogether fewer than 200,000 clones are present, roughly 75% being singletons, with the ten largest covering over 1.2%. Sample: PBMCs. The receptors were gathered from a man aged 18 to 30 in good health and CMV-seronegative.

This chain joins TRBV28 and TRBJ2-7; 11 bases match TRBD2. CDR3 length equals 15 residues. The trim removed 5 bases at V and 2 bases at J, leaving 5 bases unmatched. Germline assignment: CDR1 MDHEN and CDR2 SYDVKM. This CDR3 is CASSTGTSGTYEQYF. The CDR3 coding sequence is TGTGCCAGCAGTACCGGGACTAGCGGTACCTACGAGCAGTACTTC.

J is TRBJ1-5 and V is TRBV19; D is unclear. The CDR3 is 13 amino acids. Germline loops: CDR1 LNHDA, CDR2 SQIVND (reference sequence). Trimming stripped 5 bases from V and 0 bases from J, with 5 bases between. CDR3 sequence reads: CASSVNSNQPQHF. The CDR3 DNA reads as TGTGCCAGTAGTGTAAATAGCAATCAGCCCCAGCATTTT. The variable domain in full, completed from reference TRBV19 and TRBJ1-5, reads DGGITQSPKYLFRKEGQNVTLSCEQNLNHDAMYWYRQDPGQGLRLIYYSQIVNDFQKGDIAEGYSVSREKKESFPLTVTSAQKNPTAFYLCASSVNSNQPQHFGDGTRLSIL.

In nucleotides, the CDR3 is TGCAGCGTTGAAGATCGCGGGACAGGGGACTACGAGCAGTACTTC. It encodes CSVEDRGTGDYEQYF. The chain employs TRBV29-1 and TRBJ2-7, with 10 bases matching TRBD1. This CDR3 has 15 residues. CDR1 and CDR2 from the germline V gene are SQVTM and ANQGSEA. Trimming cost V 0 bases and J 3 bases; bases outside gene matches: 5.

The chain joins TRBV6-5 to TRBJ2-1, with D tentatively TRBD2 (6 bases). Germline V gives CDR1 MNHEY, CDR2 SVGAGI. This CDR3 has 10 residues. As DNA, the CDR3 is TGTGCTACCGGGGGAAGTGAGCAGTTCTTC. Encoded protein: CATGGSEQFF.

The J gene is TRBJ1-3, the V gene TRBV9, with D possibly being TRBD1 (5 bases). The V end was cut by 4 bases, the J end by 2 bases, with 16 bases between. From germline, CDR1 is SGDLS and CDR2 YYNGEE. This CDR3 has 16 residues. CDR3 bases: TGTGCCAGCAGCTCGGCCCGCAGGGTGGCTGGAAACACCATATATTTT. As protein: CASSSARRVAGNTIYF.

CDR3 amino acids: CATRTGGTHGYTF. DNA for the CDR3: TGTGCCACCAGGACAGGGGGAACCCATGGCTACACCTTC. The V and J genes are TRBV27 and TRBJ1-2; 10 bases match TRBD1. V lost 10 bases to trimming and J lost 6 bases; unmatched junction nucleotides: 8. The CDR3 length is 13 residues. The germline gives CDR1 MNHEY, CDR2 SMNVEV (reference sequence).

The chain joins TRBV5-4 to TRBJ2-7; 7 nucleotides match TRBD2. Per germline, CDR1 SGHNT and CDR2 YYREEE (reference sequence). The CDR3 totals 15 residues. V gave up 0 bases and J gave up 6 bases; unmatched junction bases: 9. The CDR3 DNA follows: TGTGCCAGCAGCTTGGGAGGGAGGGGATTGGGCGAGCAGTACTTC. Translating gives CASSLGGRGLGEQYF.

In its sample, this clone was seen a few times. The chain recombines TRBV6-4 with TRBJ2-6, with TRBD2 as a possible D gene (5 bases). The CDR3 runs 17 residues. Germline-derived CDR1 and CDR2 are MRHNA and SNTAGT. V was trimmed by 4 bases and J by 0 bases, leaving 13 bases between them. CDR3 nucleotides: TGTGCCAGCAGTGTCGAGGCGGGCAGCTCTGGGGCCAACGTCCTGACTTTC. Its protein product is CASSVEAGSSGANVLTF.

The V gene is TRBV7-2, the J gene TRBJ2-2; a possible D gene is TRBD2 (5 bases). CDR1 and CDR2 (germline): SGHTA, FQGNSA. The CDR3 consists of 15 residues. Trimming cost V 3 bases and J 8 bases, with 16 bases left between them. The CDR3 spells CASSFPLWRRGELFF. The CDR3 DNA follows: TGTGCCAGCAGCTTCCCCCTCTGGAGGCGTGGGGAGCTGTTTTTT.